This section outlines one TCR beta chain sequence together with its context. This clone was counted only a few times. Base qualities are not at hand, and no much larger clone is one base apart. These data belong to a study of graft-versus-host responses after intestinal transplantation (dated by TCRdb to the early 2020s). Turning to the overall study: The transplants that recipients got were multivisceral, liver-intestinal, or isolated intestinal. The cohort enrolled about two dozen intestinal transplant recipients, one of whom was a retransplant, and 3 patients without pretransplant specimens were excluded. To identify alloreactive clones, pre-transplant mixed lymphocyte reaction products were sequenced and then compared with unstimulated pre-transplant donor and recipient T cells. A peak of at least 4% donor T cells among recipient peripheral blood mononuclear cells was the definition used for donor T cell macrochimerism. Rather than being sequenced by the commercial service, samples from a few later patients were sequenced in-house on an Illumina MiSeq and processed with MiXCR. Every recipient was given anti-thymocyte globulin induction, then maintenance tacrolimus and steroids for 3 to 4 years. Bulk TCR-beta CDR3 sequencing was used to track graft-versus-host and host-versus-graft alloreactive T cell clones in the graft, circulation and bone marrow after intestinal transplantation.

The library was generated by the immunoSEQ multiplex PCR assay. For most patients, genomic DNA was isolated using the Qiagen DNeasy Blood and Tissue Kit and was shipped frozen to Adaptive Biotechnologies for TCR sequencing. For most patients, high-throughput TCR-beta CDR3 sequencing of genomic DNA was performed by Adaptive Biotechnologies. From the authors' description of their analysis: Adaptive's ImmunoSEQ software was the source of the TCR sequencing data for 15 to 20 patients, while three other patients were processed with MiXCR and VDJtools. To correct CD4 versus CD8 sorting errors, sequences present in both subsets at a frequency ratio below 5:1 were removed. CDR3 nucleotide sequences shared between donor and recipient were removed because the origin of such sequences could not be assigned. To be classed as alloreactive, a clone needed at least 2-fold expansion over unstimulated cells and a minimum CFSE-low frequency of 0.002% (template counts) or 0.001% (read counts). Mappable clones were those detected in sequenced pre-transplant spleen, lymph node, or MLR CFSE-low populations of the donor or recipient. Cumulative frequency of alloreactive clones was calculated as a percentage of all sequences weighted by copy number. The clones in this table, taken by TCRdb from immuneACCESS, are in-frame only. Not every clone is retained; where verified, under half of the shortfall comes from an unresolved V gene, and the cause of the rest is unknown. From that table come the V and J calls and clone size; the DNA was used to work out D and trimming. This sample comprises 15,000 to 20,000 clones, about 40% of them detected only once. Together, the top ten hold about 2% of the sample.

The research as a whole found: Early after transplant, peak levels of circulating GvH clones were associated with declines in HvG clones. GvH clones were detected in recipient bone marrow, and some appeared earlier in ileal mucosa or blood, consistent with an intestinal mucosal origin. The conclusions were limited by the relatively low number and heterogeneity of the intestinal transplant patients. In the allografts of patients with donor T cell macrochimerism, GvH to HvG T cell clonal ratios were high.

The time point label, as the study defines it: cells obtained before transplantation from donor or recipient. Mixed lymphocyte reactions plated 200,000 CFSE-labeled pre-transplant responders with 200,000 irradiated violet-dye-labeled stimulators and were cultured for 6 to 7 days. Proliferating CD3+CD4+CFSE-low and CD3+CD8+CFSE-low responder cells were FACS-sorted on a BD Influx sorter after the mixed lymphocyte reaction. The starting material was alloreactive CD4+ T cells from a mixed lymphocyte reaction culture, obtained before transplantation. The cell subset or site label corresponds to: CFSE-low proliferating T cells sorted from roughly six-day pre-transplant mixed lymphocyte reaction (GvH or HvG direction). This TCR derives from a human patient who was an organ donor for intestinal transplantation.

The CDR3 loop reads CASSSDRGDQPQHF. The DNA is as follows: TGTGCCAGCAGCTCCGACAGGGGGGATCAGCCCCAGCATTTT. The V and J segments used are TRBV7-9 and TRBJ1-5, and TRBD1 aligns with 9 junction nucleotides. Including cysteine and phenylalanine, the CDR3 has 14 amino acids. Just the 42-base CDR3 DNA is kept, in frame starting at base 1. The CDR1 and CDR2 encoded by the germline V gene (reference sequence) are SEHNR and FQNEAQ. Unmatched junction bases come to 3, with V trimmed by 4 bases and J by 5 bases.